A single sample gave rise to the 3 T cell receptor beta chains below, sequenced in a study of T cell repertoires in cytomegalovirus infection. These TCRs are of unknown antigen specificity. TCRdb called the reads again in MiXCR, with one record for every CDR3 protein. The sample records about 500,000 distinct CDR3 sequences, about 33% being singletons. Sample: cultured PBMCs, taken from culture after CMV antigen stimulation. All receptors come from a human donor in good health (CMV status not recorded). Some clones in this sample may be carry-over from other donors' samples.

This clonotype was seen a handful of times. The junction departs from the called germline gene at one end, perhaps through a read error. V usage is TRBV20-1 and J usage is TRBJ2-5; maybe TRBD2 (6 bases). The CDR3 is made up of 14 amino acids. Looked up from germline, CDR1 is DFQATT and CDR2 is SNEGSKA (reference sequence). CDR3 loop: CSARGGATQETQYF. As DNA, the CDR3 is TGCAGTGCCAGAGGAGGGGCAACTCAAGAGACCCAGTACTTC.

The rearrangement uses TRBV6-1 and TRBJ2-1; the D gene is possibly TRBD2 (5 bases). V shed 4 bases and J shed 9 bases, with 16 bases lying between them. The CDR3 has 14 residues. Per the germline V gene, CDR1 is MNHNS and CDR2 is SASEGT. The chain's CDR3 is CASSGVRLAGEQFF. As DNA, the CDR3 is TGTGCCAGCAGTGGGGTTCGCCTTGCGGGTGAGCAGTTCTTC.

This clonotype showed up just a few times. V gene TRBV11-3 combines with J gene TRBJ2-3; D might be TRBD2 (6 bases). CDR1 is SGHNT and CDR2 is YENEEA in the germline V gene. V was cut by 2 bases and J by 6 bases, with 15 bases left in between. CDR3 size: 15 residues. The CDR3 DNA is TGTGCCAGCAGCTTAAGGGGCGGGAACGAGGATACGCAGTATTTT. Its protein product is CASSLRGGNEDTQYF.